The entry below gives a single TCR beta chain sequence along with its context. Repertoires were generated with immunoSEQ multiplex PCR, while TCRdb's copy carries only in-frame clones and drops some. The table lists about 3,500 clones, less than 80% of them singletons, with 10% in the top ten. This sample stems from a study of immune evolution from preneoplasia to lung adenocarcinoma. V was clipped by 3 bases and J by 5 bases; unmatched bases: 3. Germline assignment: CDR1 SNHLY and CDR2 FYNNEI. The CDR3 contains 14 residues. The rearrangement links TRBV2 to TRBJ1-5, with 8 bases that match TRBD1. The receptor was isolated from a person in their sixties or seventies with lung adenocarcinoma. Sequencing was done on a sample of FFPE minimally invasive lung adenocarcinoma tissue. Here the CDR3 reads CASSDTGGDQPQHF. Written as DNA, the CDR3 is TGTGCCAGCAGTGATACAGGGGGGGATCAGCCCCAGCATTTT.